This T cell receptor beta chain emerged from a study of T cells in Graves' hyperthyroidism and ophthalmopathy. This clonotype was found a few times. As yet, its antigen is unknown. Study-wide results and caveats: Most thyroid-expanded clonotypes above 0.001 were also found in blood.

The investigators amplified TCR beta CDR3 regions from RNA transcripts. TCR CDR3 regions were first amplified by RT-PCR with HTBI primers. TCRdb called the multiplex PCR reads again in MiXCR, with one record for every CDR3 protein. Of 600,000 or so distinct CDR3 sequences in the sample, roughly 17% were seen once. The CDR3 spans 14 residues. The V gene's germline CDR1 is SGHRS and CDR2 YFSETQ. Trimming left V 7 bases short and J 5 bases short, with 15 bases between. A roughly 10 ml volume of fresh peripheral blood provided the PBMCs. The chain carries TRBV5-1 and TRBJ2-2, with D possibly being TRBD1 (6 bases). The material sequenced was blood. This TCR was recovered from a woman aged 30 to 39 with Graves' hyperthyroidism. The chain's CDR3 is CASEGGSGTGELFF. The CDR3 region has the DNA TGCGCCAGCGAAGGGGGATCGGGGACCGGGGAGCTGTTTTTT.